The 24 T cell receptor beta chains below come from one sample, sequenced in a study of cytomegalovirus exposure and HLA in healthy donors. PCR primers comprised 60 Vbeta and 13 Jbeta primers. Only in-frame clones appear in the TCRdb table, and some are missing; sequencing was by immunoSEQ multiplex PCR. The sample shows around 65,000 clones, 65% to 80% of them seen only once. Sequenced material: PBMCs. These TCRs come from a man between 35 and 55 years old in good health and CMV-seropositive.

This clone came up a few times. V is TRBV4-3 and J is TRBJ2-2; 11 bases are shared with TRBD2. CDR1 and CDR2 (germline): LGHNA, YSLEER. With V trimmed by 1 base and J by 6 bases, 1 base remained unmatched. The CDR3 contains 15 residues. The CDR3 sequence is CASSQGLAGSGELFF. The CDR3 coding sequence is TGCGCCAGCAGCCAAGGACTAGCGGGGTCCGGGGAGCTGTTTTTT.

The rearrangement joins TRBV9 to TRBJ2-7; 8 bases match TRBD1. This CDR3 contains 15 residues. J lost 4 bases, V lost 1 base, and 7 bases had no gene match. CDR1 is SGDLS and CDR2 is YYNGEE in the germline V gene. The CDR3 protein is CASSVTTGAGYEQYF. DNA for the CDR3: TGTGCCAGCAGCGTAACGACAGGGGCGGGATACGAGCAGTACTTC.

In the case of this clone: This specimen includes other DNA sequences encoding the same CDR3. The chain is built from TRBV6-6 and TRBJ1-1, with 9 bases that match TRBD1. V lost 5 bases and J lost 2; bases outside the gene matches: 3. Germline V gene sequence: CDR1 MNHNY, CDR2 SVGAGI (reference sequence). The CDR3 covers 14 residues. The chain's CDR3 is CASSPTGGNTEAFF. The DNA of the CDR3 is TGTGCCAGCAGTCCAACAGGGGGCAACACTGAAGCTTTCTTT.

The CDR3 sequence: CASSQDVGQGYGYTF. CDR3 bases: TGCGCCAGCAGCCAAGACGTTGGACAGGGCTATGGCTACACCTTC. V is TRBV4-1 and J is TRBJ1-2, with TRBD1 matching 8 bases. Germline CDR1 reads MGHRA; CDR2 reads YSYEKL. J gave up 4 bases and V 0 bases, and 4 bases lay outside the gene matches. This CDR3 region has 15 residues.

The V call is TRBV7-3, the J call TRBJ2-3; D remains unclear. Germline V gives CDR1 SGHTA, CDR2 FQGTGA. The germline V and J ends were trimmed by 4 bases and 3 bases, with 11 bases remaining between them. This CDR3 has 14 amino acids. The CDR3 loop reads CASSYSHATDTQYF. CDR3 nucleotide sequence: TGTGCCAGCAGCTACTCGCATGCTACAGATACGCAGTATTTT.

The chain combines TRBV7-9 with TRBJ2-7; no firm D call. V gave up 3 bases and J gave up 6 bases, with 9 bases separating them. The CDR3 runs 12 residues. Looked up from germline, CDR1 is SEHNR and CDR2 is FQNEAQ (reference sequence). The CDR3 protein is CASSLRSGEQYF. CDR3 sequence (DNA): TGTGCCAGCAGCTTGCGGTCGGGCGAGCAGTACTTC.

The V call is TRBV6-1, the J call TRBJ2-1, with TRBD2 matching over 7 bases. This CDR3 comprises 15 residues. The junction had 12 bases not matched to a gene; V was cut back by 5 bases and J by 8 bases. Germline V gene lookup returns CDR1 MNHNS and CDR2 SASEGT. CDR3 sequence (DNA): TGTGCCAGCAGTTCAATTCAGGGAGGGTATCATGAGCAGTTCTTC. Its protein product is CASSSIQGGYHEQFF.

V usage is TRBV27 and J usage is TRBJ1-1; no firm D call. V lost 5 bases to trimming and J lost 1 base, with 8 bases between them. CDR1 and CDR2 (germline): MNHEY, SMNVEV (reference sequence). There are 13 residues in the CDR3. The CDR3 sequence: CASSTPPNTEAFF. The CDR3 DNA sequence: TGTGCCAGCAGTACACCCCCGAACACTGAAGCTTTCTTT.

The chain employs TRBV4-2 and TRBJ2-1, with 8 bases lining up with TRBD2. V trimming: 4 bases; J trimming: 0 bases; junction bases outside the gene matches: 14. The CDR3 extends over 19 amino acids. From germline, CDR1 is LGHNA and CDR2 YNFKEQ. CDR3 nucleotides: TGTGCCAGCAGCCCCGAGGGAGCGGGGGTCCCGAGCTCCTACAATGAGCAGTTCTTC. Translating it yields CASSPEGAGVPSSYNEQFF.

The CDR3 DNA reads as TGTGCCAGCAGTCCGACAGTGAACACTGAAGCTTTCTTT. Its protein is CASSPTVNTEAFF. The rearrangement links TRBV6-5 to TRBJ1-1, with D maybe TRBD1 (5 bases). Germline V gene sequence: CDR1 MNHEY, CDR2 SVGAGI. Trimming pared 5 bases from V and 0 bases from J, leaving 7 bases between. The CDR3 extends over 13 amino acids.

This clone has a single count. This chain links TRBV5-1 with TRBJ2-2, with TRBD1 matching over 8 bases. J was trimmed by 5 bases and V by 6 bases; bases with no gene match: 12. Germline loops: CDR1 SGHRS, CDR2 YFSETQ. CDR3 length equals 16 residues. The CDR3 bases are TGCGCCAGCAAGGAGGCAGGGGGCACTACTACCGGGGAGCTGTTTTTT. It is translated as CASKEAGGTTTGELFF.

The CDR3 spells CSVEEQRSYEQYF. The DNA for the CDR3 is TGCAGCGTTGAAGAACAGAGATCCTACGAGCAGTACTTC. The rearrangement joins TRBV29-1 to TRBJ2-7, with D unresolved. Between the trimmed V and J ends, which lost 0 bases and 1 base, there was a span of 7 bases. The CDR3 is made up of 13 amino acids. Germline loops: CDR1 SQVTM, CDR2 ANQGSEA.

The chain employs TRBV27 and TRBJ2-5; 9 nucleotides agree with TRBD1. This CDR3 comprises 16 residues. V lost 2 bases and J lost 2; bases outside the gene matches: 6. The germline CDR1 and CDR2 sequences are MNHEY and SMNVEV (reference sequence). In DNA, the CDR3 is TGTGCCAGCAGTTTAGTCGGGACAGGGTTTCAAGAGACCCAGTACTTC. Encoded protein: CASSLVGTGFQETQYF.

CDR3 sequence (DNA): TGTGCCAGCAGCCATCTGACAGGGGAGTACGAGCAGTACTTC. Translated: CASSHLTGEYEQYF. This chain joins TRBV7-9 and TRBJ2-7; 8 bases line up with TRBD1. Trimming took 5 bases from V and 4 from J; bases not matched to a gene: 7. Germline lookup yields CDR1 SEHNR and CDR2 FQNEAQ (reference sequence). The CDR3 loop spans 14 amino acids.

The CDR3 DNA sequence: TGTGCCAGCAGCCTATTAGCGGGGGGCCTGTTCTACGAGCAGTACTTC. This encodes CASSLLAGGLFYEQYF. This chain links TRBV7-2 with TRBJ2-7; 10 bases map to TRBD2. Germline loops: CDR1 SGHTA, CDR2 FQGNSA. The CDR3 is 16 amino acids. V shed 5 bases and J 3 bases; nucleotides not matched to a gene: 10.

The V call is TRBV5-6, the J call TRBJ1-6; 8 positions agree with TRBD1. J lost 0 bases, V lost 4 bases, and 9 bases had no gene match. This CDR3 is built from 18 residues. Germline V lookup: CDR1 SGHDT, CDR2 YYEEEE. The CDR3 DNA is TGTGCCAGCAGCGCGTACCTCAGGGGGCGCTCCTATAATTCACCCCTCCACTTT. Its translation: CASSAYLRGRSYNSPLHF.

The table lists this clone with a few counts. Compared with germline, one end of the junction differs, possibly owing to a read error. The chain employs TRBV7-9 and TRBJ2-4; TRBD1 agrees at 7 bases. Germline assignment: CDR1 SEHNR and CDR2 FQNEAQ (reference sequence). The CDR3 covers 16 residues. CDR3 protein: CSSSLRGPNSKNIQYF. The CDR3 region has the DNA TGTTCCAGCAGCCTAAGGGGGCCTAACTCCAAAAACATTCAGTACTTC.

There are a few counts of this clone. V usage is TRBV19 and J usage is TRBJ1-1; 8 bases are a match to TRBD1. Germline-derived CDR1 and CDR2 are LNHDA and SQIVND (reference sequence). The trim removed 5 bases at V and 5 bases at J, leaving 7 bases unmatched. CDR3 length: 14 residues. The CDR3 DNA sequence: TGTGCCAGTAGTCACAGACAGGGGACGACTGAAGCTTTCTTT. Translation: CASSHRQGTTEAFF.

Worth noting for this clone: One end of the junction is discordant with germline, which a read error may explain. The rearrangement joins TRBV27 to TRBJ2-1; D might be TRBD1 (6 bases). The germline V gene has CDR1 MNHEY and CDR2 SMNVEV (reference sequence). This CDR3 region has 14 residues. CDR3 loop: CASSLIRGRNEQLF. DNA for the CDR3: TGTGCCAGCAGTTTAATCAGGGGCCGGAATGAGCAGCTCTTC.

This chain links TRBV19 with TRBJ1-5; a possible D gene is TRBD1 (5 bases). Trimming took 5 bases from V and 0 from J, leaving 11 bases between them. The CDR3 consists of 15 residues. Germline V CDR1 and CDR2: LNHDA, SQIVND (reference sequence). CDR3 sequence reads: CASSSGHYSNQPQHF. In DNA, the CDR3 is TGTGCCAGTAGTTCCGGACACTATAGCAATCAGCCCCAGCATTTT.

The rearrangement uses TRBV6-5 and TRBJ2-2; D gene uncertain. CDR3 length: 15 amino acids. The V end was cut by 6 bases, the J end by 3 bases, with 14 bases between. From germline, CDR1 is MNHEY and CDR2 SVGAGI. The CDR3 DNA reads as TGTGCCAGCAGCCTCGATGCGTCGGACACCGGGGAGCTGTTTTTT. It codes for CASSLDASDTGELFF.

The V call is TRBV27, the J call TRBJ2-3; 7 bases match TRBD1. Germline V gene data show CDR1 as MNHEY and CDR2 as SMNVEV (reference sequence). CDR3 length: 15 residues. Losses at the gene ends were 8 bases for V and 4 bases for J; bases not matched to a gene: 12. CDR3 coding DNA: TGTGCCAGCGGGCAGACAGGGTTTGGTGCAGATACGCAGTATTTT. This codes for CASGQTGFGADTQYF.

The V gene is TRBV6-1, the J gene TRBJ1-2, with 9 bases identical to TRBD1. The trim removed 6 bases at V and 5 bases at J, leaving 10 bases unmatched. The CDR3 runs to 15 residues. Looked up from germline, CDR1 is MNHNS and CDR2 is SASEGT. CDR3 in DNA: TGTGCCAGCAGGGTGTTCCTACAGGGGGCGTATGGCTACACCTTC. This gives the protein CASRVFLQGAYGYTF.

The V gene is TRBV7-6, the J gene TRBJ2-7; 7 bases fit TRBD1. The V segment lost 4 bases and the J segment 4 bases; nucleotides outside the gene matches: 4. The CDR3 is 13 residues long. Germline assignment: CDR1 SGHVS and CDR2 FNYEAQ. Here the CDR3 reads CASSYRGLYEQYF. Written as DNA, the CDR3 is TGTGCCAGCAGCTACAGGGGTTTGTACGAGCAGTACTTC.